This T cell receptor beta chain was obtained from a study of OX40 agonist ivuxolimab in advanced cancers. The wider study: Dose-escalation patients were diagnosed with hepatocellular carcinoma, melanoma, renal cell cancer or head and neck cancer. Study findings and constraints: At doses 0.1 to 3.0 mg/kg, CD4+ and CD8+ clones expanded.

Assay used: immunoSEQ multiplex PCR; TCRdb lists only in-frame clones, some missing. There are tens of thousands of clones in the sample; over 80% occur only once, and roughly 4% lies in the top ten. A note on this clone: The antigen is undetermined.

This CDR3 region has 14 residues. V lost 4 bases to trimming and J lost 4 bases; unmatched junction nucleotides: 7. Germline assignment: CDR1 SGDLS and CDR2 YYNGEE. The clonotype was recovered from an adult with an advanced solid tumor such as melanoma, head and neck, liver or kidney cancer. The J gene is TRBJ2-7, the V gene TRBV9, with 8 bases matching TRBD1. This specimen consisted of CD4+ or CD8+ T cells sorted from blood, obtained in a trial of the OX40 agonist ivuxolimab. CDR3: CASSTRQGAYEQYF. The CDR3 DNA is TGTGCCAGCAGCACGCGCCAGGGGGCATACGAGCAGTACTTC.